The 2 T cell receptor beta chains reported below all come from one sample, sequenced in a study of CD8 T cells in Susac syndrome. Random hexamers were used to reverse transcribe the RNA input (roughly 0.5 to 1 ug). Each CDR3 protein is one row after TCRdb ran MiXCR on the immunoSEQ multiplex PCR reads. This table has tens of thousands of distinct CDR3 sequences, 94% appearing once. Source material: CD8+ T cells from PBMCs. These receptors came from a human donor with Susac syndrome.

This chain uses TRBV6-5 with TRBJ1-2, with D tentatively TRBD1 (5 bases). Germline CDR1 MNHEY, CDR2 SVGAGI. The CDR3 consists of 14 residues. Trimming left V 5 bases short and J 3 bases short, with 13 bases between. DNA for the CDR3: TGTGCCAGCAGTCCAGGGTTATATTACTATGGCTACACCTTC. This encodes CASSPGLYYYGYTF.

This clonotype came up once. This chain connects TRBV20-1 to TRBJ2-1; weak D call: TRBD2 (6 bases). The V gene's germline CDR1 is DFQATT and CDR2 SNEGSKA (reference sequence). Trimming shortened V by 4 bases and J by 5 bases, and 18 bases separated the two germline ends. This CDR3 spans 15 amino acids. CDR3 in amino acids: CSATHLAGRDNEQFF. DNA for the CDR3: TGCAGTGCTACCCATTTGGCGGGGCGTGACAATGAGCAGTTCTTC.